This T cell receptor beta chain originates from a study of cytomegalovirus exposure and HLA in healthy donors. Study results and limitations: In vitro assays verified that three CMV-associated chains recognized CMV antigens specifically.

In the case of this clone: Antigen specificity is unknown.

Germline loops: CDR1 SNHLY, CDR2 FYNNEI. The CDR3 has 15 amino acids. With V trimmed by 4 bases and J by 6 bases, 5 bases remained unmatched. 13 Jbeta primers and 60 Vbeta primers were used for the PCR. Assay used: immunoSEQ multiplex PCR; TCRdb lists only in-frame clones, some missing. The table includes roughly 200,000 clones, about 80% detected once. The sequence was collected from a man in his thirties or forties in good health and CMV-seronegative. The sample taken for sequencing was PBMCs. V and J are TRBV2 and TRBJ2-1; 11 bases are shared with TRBD2. The CDR3 reads CASSGLAGYSNEQFF. Here the CDR3 DNA reads TGTGCCAGCAGTGGACTAGCGGGATACTCCAATGAGCAGTTCTTC.